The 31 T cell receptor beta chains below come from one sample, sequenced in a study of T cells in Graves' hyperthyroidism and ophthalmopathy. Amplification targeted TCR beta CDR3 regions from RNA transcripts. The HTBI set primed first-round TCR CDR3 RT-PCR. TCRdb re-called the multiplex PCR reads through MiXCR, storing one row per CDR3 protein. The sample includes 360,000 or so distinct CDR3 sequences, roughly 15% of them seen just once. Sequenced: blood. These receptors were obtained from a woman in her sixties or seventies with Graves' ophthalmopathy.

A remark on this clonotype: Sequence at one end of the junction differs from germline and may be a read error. CDR3 amino acids: CGVWDQGEGYTF. The CDR3 nucleotides read TGCGGCGTTTGGGACCAAGGGGAAGGCTACACCTTC. This chain connects TRBV29-1 to TRBJ1-2; weak D call: TRBD1 (5 bases). The germline gives CDR1 SQVTM, CDR2 ANQGSEA. The CDR3 contains 12 residues.

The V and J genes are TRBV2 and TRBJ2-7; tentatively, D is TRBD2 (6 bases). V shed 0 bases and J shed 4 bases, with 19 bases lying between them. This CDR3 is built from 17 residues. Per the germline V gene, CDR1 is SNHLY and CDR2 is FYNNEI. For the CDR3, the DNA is TGTGCCAGCAGTGAAGCGCTTCAATTCGGAGGGATGTACGAGCAGTACTTC. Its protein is CASSEALQFGGMYEQYF.

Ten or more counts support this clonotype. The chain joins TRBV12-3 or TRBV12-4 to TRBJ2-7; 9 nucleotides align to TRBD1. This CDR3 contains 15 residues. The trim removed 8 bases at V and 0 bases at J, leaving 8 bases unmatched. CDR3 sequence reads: CASSPGDRDSYEQYF. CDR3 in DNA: TGTGCCAGCTCCCCGGGGGACAGGGACTCCTACGAGCAGTACTTC.

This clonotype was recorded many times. CDR3 amino acids: CASSLEGDPSTDTQYF. CDR3 nucleotides: TGTGCCAGCAGCTTGGAGGGGGACCCTAGCACAGATACGCAGTATTTT. The chain has TRBV5-5 and TRBJ2-3; the D gene is possibly TRBD1 (6 bases). V was trimmed by 0 bases and J by 0 bases, leaving 11 bases between them. The germline V gene encodes CDR1 SGHKS and CDR2 YYEKEE (reference sequence). The CDR3 has 16 residues.

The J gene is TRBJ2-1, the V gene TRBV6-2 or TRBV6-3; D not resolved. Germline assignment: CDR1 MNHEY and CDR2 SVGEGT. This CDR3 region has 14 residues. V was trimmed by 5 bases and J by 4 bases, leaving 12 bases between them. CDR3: CASSPRRRYNEQFF. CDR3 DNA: TGTGCCAGCAGTCCTCGACGACGTTACAATGAGCAGTTCTTC.

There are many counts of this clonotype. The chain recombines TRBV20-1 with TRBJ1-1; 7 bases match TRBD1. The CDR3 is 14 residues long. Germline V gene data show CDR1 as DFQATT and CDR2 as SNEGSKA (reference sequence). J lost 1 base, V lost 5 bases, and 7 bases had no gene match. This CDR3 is CSAGSQGGNTEAFF. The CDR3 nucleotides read TGCAGTGCTGGAAGTCAGGGGGGGAACACTGAAGCTTTCTTT.

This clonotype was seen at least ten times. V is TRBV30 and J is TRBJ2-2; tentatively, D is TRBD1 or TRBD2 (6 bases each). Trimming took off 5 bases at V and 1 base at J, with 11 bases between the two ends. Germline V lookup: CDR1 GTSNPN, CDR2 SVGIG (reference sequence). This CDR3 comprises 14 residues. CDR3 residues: CAWEGGLNTGELFF. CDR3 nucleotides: TGTGCCTGGGAGGGGGGACTGAACACCGGGGAGCTGTTTTTT.

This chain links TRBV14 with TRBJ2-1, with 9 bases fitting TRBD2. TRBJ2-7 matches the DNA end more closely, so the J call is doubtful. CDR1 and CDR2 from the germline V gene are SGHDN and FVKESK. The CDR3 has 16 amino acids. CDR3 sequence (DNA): TGTGCCAGCAGCCAAGATATCGGTAGCGGGAGCAATGAGCAGTACTTC. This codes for CASSQDIGSGSNEQYF.

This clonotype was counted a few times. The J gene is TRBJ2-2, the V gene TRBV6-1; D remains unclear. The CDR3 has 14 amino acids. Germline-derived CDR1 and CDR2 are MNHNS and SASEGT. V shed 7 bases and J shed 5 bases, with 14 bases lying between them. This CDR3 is CASMTDRATGELFF. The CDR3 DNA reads TGTGCCAGCATGACGGACCGGGCAACCGGGGAGCTGTTTTTT.

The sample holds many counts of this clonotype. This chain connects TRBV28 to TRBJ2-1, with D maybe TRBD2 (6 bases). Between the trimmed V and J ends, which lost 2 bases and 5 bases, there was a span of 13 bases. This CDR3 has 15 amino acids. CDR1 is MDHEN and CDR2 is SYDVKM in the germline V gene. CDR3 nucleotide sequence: TGTGCCAGCAGTTTACATAGCGGCGACAACAATGAGCAGTTCTTC. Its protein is CASSLHSGDNNEQFF.

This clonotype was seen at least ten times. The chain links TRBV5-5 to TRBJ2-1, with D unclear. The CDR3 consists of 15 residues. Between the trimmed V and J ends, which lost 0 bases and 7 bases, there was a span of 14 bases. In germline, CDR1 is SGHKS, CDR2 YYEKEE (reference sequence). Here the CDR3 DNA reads TGTGCCAGCAGCTTGGGACCACCCCCCGCGAATGAGCAGTTCTTC. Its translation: CASSLGPPPANEQFF.

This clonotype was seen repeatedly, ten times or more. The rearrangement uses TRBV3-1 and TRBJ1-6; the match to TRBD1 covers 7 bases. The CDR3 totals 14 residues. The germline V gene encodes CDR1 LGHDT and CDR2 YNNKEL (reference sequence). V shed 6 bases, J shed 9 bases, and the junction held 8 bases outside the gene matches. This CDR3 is CASRVDRAGSPLHF. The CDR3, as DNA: TGTGCCAGCAGGGTCGACAGGGCTGGTTCACCCCTCCACTTT. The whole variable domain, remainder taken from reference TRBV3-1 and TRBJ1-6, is DTAVSQTPKYLVTQMGNDKSIKCEQNLGHDTMYWYKQDSKKFLKIMFSYNNKELIINETVPNRFSPKSPDKAHLNLHINSLELGDSAVYFCASRVDRAGSPLHFGNGTRLTVT.

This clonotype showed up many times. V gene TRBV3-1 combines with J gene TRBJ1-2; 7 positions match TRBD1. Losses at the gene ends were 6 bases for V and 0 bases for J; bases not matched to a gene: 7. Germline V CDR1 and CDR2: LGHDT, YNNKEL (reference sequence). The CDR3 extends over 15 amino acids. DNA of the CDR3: TGTGCCAGCAGTCCTCGGGGACAGACTAACTATGGCTACACCTTC. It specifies CASSPRGQTNYGYTF.

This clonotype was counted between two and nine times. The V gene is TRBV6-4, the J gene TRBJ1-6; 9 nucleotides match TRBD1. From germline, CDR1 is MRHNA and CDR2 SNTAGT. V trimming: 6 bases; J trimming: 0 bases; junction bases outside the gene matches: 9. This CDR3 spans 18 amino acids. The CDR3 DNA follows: TGTGCCAGCAGCTCGACAGGGGGAAAGAGCTCCTATAATTCACCCCTCCACTTT. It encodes CASSSTGGKSSYNSPLHF.

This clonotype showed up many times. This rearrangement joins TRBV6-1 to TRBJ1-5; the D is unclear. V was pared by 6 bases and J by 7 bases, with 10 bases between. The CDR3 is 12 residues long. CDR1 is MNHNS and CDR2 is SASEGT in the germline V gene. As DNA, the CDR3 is TGTGCCAGCAGGACCGGTGGCCAGCCCCAGCATTTT. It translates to CASRTGGQPQHF.

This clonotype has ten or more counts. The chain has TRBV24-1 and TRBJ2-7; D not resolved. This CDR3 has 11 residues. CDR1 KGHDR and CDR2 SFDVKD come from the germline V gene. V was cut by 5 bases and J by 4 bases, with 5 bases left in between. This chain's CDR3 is CATSVGYEQYF. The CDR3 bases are TGTGCCACCAGTGTGGGTTACGAGCAGTACTTC.

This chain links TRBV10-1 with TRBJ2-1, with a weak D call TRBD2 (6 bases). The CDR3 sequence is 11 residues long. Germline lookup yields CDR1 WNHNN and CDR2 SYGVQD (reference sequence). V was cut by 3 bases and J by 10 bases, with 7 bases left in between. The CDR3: CASSDGGEQFF. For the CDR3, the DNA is TGCGCCAGCAGTGATGGGGGGGAGCAGTTCTTC.

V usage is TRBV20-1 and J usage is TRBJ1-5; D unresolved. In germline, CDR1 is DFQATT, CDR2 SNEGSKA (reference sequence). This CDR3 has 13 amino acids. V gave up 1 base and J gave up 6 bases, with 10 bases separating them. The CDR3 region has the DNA TGCAGTGCTAGAGCCCCCCGTGGTCAGCCCCAGCATTTT. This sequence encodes CSARAPRGQPQHF.

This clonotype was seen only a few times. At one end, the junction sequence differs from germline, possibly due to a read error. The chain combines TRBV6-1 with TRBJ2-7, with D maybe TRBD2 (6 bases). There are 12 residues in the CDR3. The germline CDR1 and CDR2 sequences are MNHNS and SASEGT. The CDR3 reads CASSGSESEQCF. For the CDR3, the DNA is TGTGCCAGCAGCGGGAGCGAATCCGAGCAGTGCTTC.

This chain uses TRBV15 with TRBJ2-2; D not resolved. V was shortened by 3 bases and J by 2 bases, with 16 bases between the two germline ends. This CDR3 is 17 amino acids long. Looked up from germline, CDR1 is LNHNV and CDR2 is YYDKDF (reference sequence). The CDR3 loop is CATSSGIFASNTGELFF. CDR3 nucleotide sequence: TGTGCCACCAGCAGTGGGATCTTCGCCTCCAACACCGGGGAGCTGTTTTTT. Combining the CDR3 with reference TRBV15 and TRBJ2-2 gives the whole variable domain DAMVIQNPRYQVTQFGKPVTLSCSQTLNHNVMYWYQQKSSQAPKLLFHYYDKDFNNEADTPDNFQSRRPNTSFCFLDIRSPGLGDTAMYLCATSSGIFASNTGELFFGEGSRLTVL.

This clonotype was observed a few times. The CDR3 DNA reads as TGCGCCAGCAGTGAGTCTCTGGGACTAGCGGGTATTACGCAGTATTTT. It codes for CASSESLGLAGITQYF. The chain has TRBV10-1 and TRBJ2-3; 12 bases align to TRBD2. Looked up from germline, CDR1 is WNHNN and CDR2 is SYGVQD (reference sequence). V shed 0 bases, J shed 8 bases, and the junction held 6 bases outside the gene matches. The CDR3 loop spans 16 amino acids.

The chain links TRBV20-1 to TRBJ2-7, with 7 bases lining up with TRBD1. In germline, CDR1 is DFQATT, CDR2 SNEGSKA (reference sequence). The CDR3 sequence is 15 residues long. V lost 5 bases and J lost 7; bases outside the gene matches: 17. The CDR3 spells CSAVGQAVSTPEQYF. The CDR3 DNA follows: TGCAGTGCTGTTGGACAGGCGGTGTCTACTCCGGAGCAGTACTTC.

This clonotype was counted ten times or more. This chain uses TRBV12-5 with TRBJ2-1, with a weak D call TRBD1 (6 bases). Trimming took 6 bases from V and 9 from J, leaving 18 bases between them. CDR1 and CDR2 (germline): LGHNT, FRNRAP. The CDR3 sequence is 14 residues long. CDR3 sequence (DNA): TGTGCTAGTGGCCCGTTCACAGGGAATAGTGAGCAGTTCTTC. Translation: CASGPFTGNSEQFF. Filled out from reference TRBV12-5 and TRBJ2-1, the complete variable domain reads DARVTQTPRHKVTEMGQEVTMRCQPILGHNTVFWYRQTMMQGLELLAYFRNRAPLDDSGMPKDRFSAEMPDATLATLKIQPSEPRDSAVYFCASGPFTGNSEQFFGPGTRLTVL.

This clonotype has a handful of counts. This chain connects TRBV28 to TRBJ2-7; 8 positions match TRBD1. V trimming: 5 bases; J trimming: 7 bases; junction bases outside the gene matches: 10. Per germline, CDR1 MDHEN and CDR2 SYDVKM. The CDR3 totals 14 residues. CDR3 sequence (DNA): TGTGCCAGCAGTACCGGGACAGGCAAGAGGGAGCAGTACTTC. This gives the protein CASSTGTGKREQYF.

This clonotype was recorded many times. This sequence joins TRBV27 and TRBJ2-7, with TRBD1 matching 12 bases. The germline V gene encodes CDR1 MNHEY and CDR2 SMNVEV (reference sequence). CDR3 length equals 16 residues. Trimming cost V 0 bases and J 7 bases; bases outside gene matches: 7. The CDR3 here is CASSLSMGQGAREQYF. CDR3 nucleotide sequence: TGTGCCAGCAGTTTATCAATGGGACAGGGGGCCCGTGAGCAGTACTTC.

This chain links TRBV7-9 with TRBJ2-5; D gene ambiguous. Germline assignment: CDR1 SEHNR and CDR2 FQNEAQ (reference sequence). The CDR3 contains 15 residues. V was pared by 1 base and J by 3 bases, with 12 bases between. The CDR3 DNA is TGTGCCAGCAGCTTAGGTCGAGCATTGGAAGAGACCCAGTACTTC. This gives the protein CASSLGRALEETQYF.

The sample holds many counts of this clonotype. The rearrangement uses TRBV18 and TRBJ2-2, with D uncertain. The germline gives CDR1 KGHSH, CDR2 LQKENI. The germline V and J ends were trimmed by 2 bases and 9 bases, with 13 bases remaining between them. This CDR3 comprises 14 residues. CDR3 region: CASSPSQLERELFF. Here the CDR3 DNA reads TGTGCCAGCTCACCATCACAGCTCGAAAGGGAGCTGTTTTTT. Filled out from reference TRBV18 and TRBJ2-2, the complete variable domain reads NAGVMQNPRHLVRRRGQEARLRCSPMKGHSHVYWYRQLPEEGLKFMVYLQKENIIDESGMPKERFSAEFPKEGPSILRIQQVVRGDSAAYFCASSPSQLERELFFGEGSRLTVL.

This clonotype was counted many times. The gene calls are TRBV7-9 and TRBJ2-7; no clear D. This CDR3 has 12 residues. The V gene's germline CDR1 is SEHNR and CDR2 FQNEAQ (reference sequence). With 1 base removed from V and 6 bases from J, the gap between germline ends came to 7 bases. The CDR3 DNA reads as TGTGCCAGCAGCTTAGATCTCGGCGAGCAGTACTTC. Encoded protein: CASSLDLGEQYF.

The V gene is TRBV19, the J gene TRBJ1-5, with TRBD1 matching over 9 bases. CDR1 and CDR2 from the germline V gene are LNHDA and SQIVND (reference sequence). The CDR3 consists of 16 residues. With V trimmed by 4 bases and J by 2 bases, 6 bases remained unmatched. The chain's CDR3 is CASSTQGARGNQPQHF. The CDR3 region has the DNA TGTGCCAGTAGTACACAGGGGGCGCGGGGCAATCAGCCCCAGCATTTT.

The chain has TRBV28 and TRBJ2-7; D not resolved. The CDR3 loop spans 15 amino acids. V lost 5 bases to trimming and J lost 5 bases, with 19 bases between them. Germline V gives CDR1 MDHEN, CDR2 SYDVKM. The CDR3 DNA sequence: TGTGCCAGCAGTGACCCGACGGGCCGAATCCACGAGCAGTACTTC. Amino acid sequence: CASSDPTGRIHEQYF.

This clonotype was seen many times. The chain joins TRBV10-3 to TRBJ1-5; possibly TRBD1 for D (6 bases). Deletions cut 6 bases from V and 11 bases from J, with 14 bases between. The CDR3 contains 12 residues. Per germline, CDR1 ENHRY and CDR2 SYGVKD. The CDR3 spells CAIRAGHGAQHF. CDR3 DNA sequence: TGTGCCATCAGGGCGGGACACGGAGCCCAGCATTTT.